The 20 T cell receptor beta chains reported below all come from one sample, sequenced in a study of cytomegalovirus exposure and HLA in healthy donors. Amplification used 60 Vbeta primers and 13 Jbeta primers. Sequenced by immunoSEQ multiplex PCR; TCRdb stores in-frame clones only, minus some. Of 250,000 to 300,000 clones in the sample, nearly 95% were seen once. The specimen sequenced was PBMCs. These receptors were obtained from a girl aged 2-10 years in good health and CMV-seronegative.

The V and J genes are TRBV4-1 and TRBJ1-4; no firm D call. Germline V gene lookup returns CDR1 MGHRA and CDR2 YSYEKL. CDR3 size: 16 residues. V was clipped by 1 base and J by 3 bases, with 12 bases between them. CDR3: CASSQGHGEANEKLFF. The CDR3 DNA is TGCGCCAGCAGCCAAGGACATGGGGAGGCTAATGAAAAACTGTTTTTT.

The V gene is TRBV23-1, the J gene TRBJ2-7; TRBD2 matches 9 bases. TRBV23-1 is filed as an ORF, its function uncertain. V lost 4 bases, J lost 2 bases, and 15 bases stayed unmatched. There are 18 residues in the CDR3. CDR3 amino acids: CASSPKAGGYPHPYEQYF. In nucleotides, the CDR3 is TGCGCCAGCAGTCCTAAAGCGGGGGGATATCCTCATCCCTACGAGCAGTACTTC.

The V and J genes are TRBV7-9 and TRBJ1-1, with a tentative D call TRBD1 (6 bases). Germline CDR1 is SEHNR and CDR2 is FQNEAQ (reference sequence). Trimming pared 2 bases from V and 3 bases from J, leaving 10 bases between. This CDR3 region has 14 residues. CDR3 amino acids: CASSLQGTHTEAFF. CDR3 coding DNA: TGTGCCAGCAGCTTACAGGGGACCCACACTGAAGCTTTCTTT.

This rearrangement joins TRBV14 to TRBJ2-1; a weak D match, TRBD2 (5 bases). Germline CDR1 and CDR2: SGHDN and FVKESK. The V end was cut by 3 bases, the J end by 0 bases, with 15 bases between. This CDR3 region has 17 residues. Here the CDR3 reads CASSQPRGVSSYNEQFF. CDR3 sequence (DNA): TGTGCCAGCAGCCAGCCCCGGGGAGTCAGCTCCTACAATGAGCAGTTCTTC.

This clone was found once. The chain carries TRBV6-1 and TRBJ2-2, with 7 bases that match TRBD1. J gave up 6 bases and V 1 base, and 5 bases lay outside the gene matches. Germline CDR1 MNHNS, CDR2 SASEGT. The CDR3 has 15 residues. The CDR3 DNA follows: TGTGCCAGCAGTGAAGGAGGGGGCCCGTCCGGGGAGCTGTTTTTT. Translating gives CASSEGGGPSGELFF.

This rearrangement joins TRBV5-6 to TRBJ2-1, with 13 bases lining up with TRBD2. Germline values: CDR1 SGHDT, CDR2 YYEEEE. Trimming cost V 4 bases and J 0 bases; bases outside gene matches: 7. This CDR3 has 18 amino acids. The CDR3 sequence is CASSRTSGSKNSYNEQFF. The CDR3 region has the DNA TGTGCCAGCAGCCGGACTAGCGGGAGCAAAAACTCCTACAATGAGCAGTTCTTC.

The CDR3 is CASSQVYGTGGFNQPQHF. In DNA form, the CDR3 reads TGTGCCAGCAGCCAAGTATATGGGACAGGGGGATTCAATCAGCCCCAGCATTTT. J is TRBJ1-5 and V is TRBV4-2; 11 bases align to TRBD1. Germline V gene sequence: CDR1 LGHNA, CDR2 YNFKEQ. The CDR3 length is 18 residues. J lost 3 bases, V lost 1 base, and 8 bases had no gene match.

This sequence joins TRBV29-1 and TRBJ1-3; the D is unclear. The CDR3 contains 12 residues. CDR1 SQVTM and CDR2 ANQGSEA come from the germline V gene. V lost 7 bases, J lost 0 bases, and 7 bases lay in between. For the CDR3, the DNA is TGCAGCGGAGCAAACTCTGGAAACACCATATATTTT. This gives the protein CSGANSGNTIYF.

The chain couples TRBV19 to TRBJ2-3; 7 bases map to TRBD1. The germline CDR1 and CDR2 sequences are LNHDA and SQIVND (reference sequence). The CDR3 is 13 amino acids. V was clipped by 3 bases and J by 9 bases; unmatched bases: 6. The CDR3 region is CASSIDRANTQYF. The CDR3, as DNA: TGTGCCAGTAGTATTGACAGGGCAAACACGCAGTATTTT.

The chain is built from TRBV5-6 and TRBJ2-1; a possible D gene is TRBD1 (5 bases). Germline V lookup: CDR1 SGHDT, CDR2 YYEEEE. V was pared by 7 bases and J by 3 bases, with 17 bases between. The CDR3 runs 15 residues. CDR3 DNA sequence: TGTGCCAGCTTACTCAGTTGGCAGGGCTACAATGAGCAGTTCTTC. This gives the protein CASLLSWQGYNEQFF.

The chain recombines TRBV9 with TRBJ2-6; 8 bases are shared with TRBD1. The CDR3 totals 18 residues. J was trimmed by 0 bases and V by 4 bases; bases with no gene match: 9. Germline V gene sequence: CDR1 SGDLS, CDR2 YYNGEE. Written as DNA, the CDR3 is TGTGCCAGCAGCCATCCGGGACAGGACACCTCTGGGGCCAACGTCCTGACTTTC. Translating it yields CASSHPGQDTSGANVLTF.

This sequence joins TRBV18 and TRBJ2-5; D is possibly TRBD2 (6 bases). CDR3 length: 15 amino acids. Deletions cut 3 bases from V and 0 bases from J, with 11 bases between. CDR1 KGHSH and CDR2 LQKENI come from the germline V gene. Written as DNA, the CDR3 is TGTGCCAGCTCACCCGTGGGGGGTAACCAAGAGACCCAGTACTTC. Protein product: CASSPVGGNQETQYF. Supplemented by reference TRBV18 and TRBJ2-5, the full variable domain reads NAGVMQNPRHLVRRRGQEARLRCSPMKGHSHVYWYRQLPEEGLKFMVYLQKENIIDESGMPKERFSAEFPKEGPSILRIQQVVRGDSAAYFCASSPVGGNQETQYFGPGTRLLVL.

This chain joins TRBV6-1 and TRBJ2-7; 8 positions agree with TRBD1. CDR1 is MNHNS and CDR2 is SASEGT in the germline V gene. V trimming: 5 bases; J trimming: 3 bases; junction bases outside the gene matches: 3. The CDR3 contains 13 residues. The CDR3 region has the DNA TGTGCCAGCAGTCTCGGGACAGGCTACGAGCAGTACTTC. It yields the protein CASSLGTGYEQYF.

The CDR3 spells CASSFGLATDTQYF. In DNA form, the CDR3 reads TGTGCCAGCAGTTTCGGACTAGCCACAGATACGCAGTATTTT. The chain combines TRBV28 with TRBJ2-3; 8 bases line up with TRBD2. The length of the CDR3 is 14 residues. V lost 3 bases to trimming and J lost 2 bases; unmatched junction nucleotides: 1. CDR1 and CDR2 (germline): MDHEN, SYDVKM.

J is TRBJ2-2 and V is TRBV2; perhaps TRBD2 as D (6 bases). This CDR3 has 13 amino acids. Per the germline V gene, CDR1 is SNHLY and CDR2 is FYNNEI. The V gene lost 8 bases and the J gene lost 2 bases, with 9 bases spanning the gap. The CDR3 protein is CASRDSNTGELFF. As DNA, the CDR3 is TGTGCCAGCCGGGACTCAAACACCGGGGAGCTGTTTTTT.

The genes are TRBV10-3 and TRBJ2-2; 8 bases are shared with TRBD2. The CDR3 is made up of 15 amino acids. V trimming: 4 bases; J trimming: 9 bases; junction bases outside the gene matches: 10. CDR1 is ENHRY, CDR2 SYGVKD, per germline. The CDR3 nucleotides read TGTGCCATCAGTGGAACTAGCGGTCGTGTGCGGGAGCTGTTTTTT. Amino acid sequence: CAISGTSGRVRELFF.

The chain recombines TRBV4-2 with TRBJ1-3; D is perhaps TRBD1 (6 bases). The CDR3 loop spans 18 amino acids. Germline V CDR1 and CDR2: LGHNA, YNFKEQ. Deletions cut 1 base from V and 3 bases from J, with 19 bases between. The CDR3 bases are TGTGCCAGCAGCCAAGCCGCGCAGGGGCTTGGAGGTGGAAACACCATATATTTT. Protein product: CASSQAAQGLGGGNTIYF.

The chain uses TRBV7-6 and TRBJ2-3; weak D call: TRBD2 (6 bases). Per the germline V gene, CDR1 is SGHVS and CDR2 is FNYEAQ. The CDR3 sequence is 16 residues long. Deletions cut 5 bases from V and 2 bases from J, with 17 bases between. In nucleotides, the CDR3 is TGTGCCAGCAGCCCCCCCCAGACTAGGACCACAGATACGCAGTATTTT. Amino acids: CASSPPQTRTTDTQYF.

The V call is TRBV7-2, the J call TRBJ2-5, with D tentatively TRBD1 (5 bases). With 6 bases removed from V and 3 bases from J, the gap between germline ends came to 17 bases. Germline loops: CDR1 SGHTA, CDR2 FQGNSA. This CDR3 has 15 residues. CDR3 DNA sequence: TGTGCCAGCAGTAGAGACAGTATCCTGGAAGAGACCCAGTACTTC. Amino acid sequence: CASSRDSILEETQYF.

V is TRBV9 and J is TRBJ1-4; D is unresolved. Trimming took off 1 base at V and 0 bases at J, with 10 bases between the two ends. There are 16 residues in the CDR3. Germline assignment: CDR1 SGDLS and CDR2 YYNGEE. This CDR3 is CASSVSPQATNEKLFF. The DNA of the CDR3 is TGTGCCAGCAGCGTATCCCCCCAGGCAACTAATGAAAAACTGTTTTTT. The full variable domain, in which reference TRBV9 and TRBJ1-4 provide the parts outside the CDR3, is DSGVTQTPKHLITATGQRVTLRCSPRSGDLSVYWYQQSLDQGLQFLIQYYNGEERAKGNILERFSAQQFPDLHSELNLSSLELGDSALYFCASSVSPQATNEKLFFGSGTQLSVL.